This T cell receptor (beta chain) was observed in a study of T cells in Graves' hyperthyroidism and ophthalmopathy. Points from the study as a whole: The authors' 13 V-J model separated ophthalmopathy from stable hyperthyroidism. In the blood, most expanded thyroid clonotypes above 0.001 appeared as well.

TCR beta CDR3 regions were amplified from RNA transcripts. With the HTBI primer set, the TCR CDR3 went through a first round of RT-PCR. TCRdb redid the calling of the multiplex PCR reads with MiXCR, one entry per CDR3 protein. The profile shows approximately 870,000 distinct CDR3 sequences, roughly 40% of them singletons. The CDR3 covers 15 residues. Germline V CDR1 and CDR2: SNHLY, FYNNEI. Germline trimming cut 1 base from V and 5 bases from J; bases unmatched to any gene: 7. On this clonotype itself: The antigen remains undetermined.

This TCR was recovered from a man in his late teens or twenties with Graves' hyperthyroidism. The genes are TRBV2 and TRBJ2-5, with TRBD2 identical over 7 bases. Sample: blood. The CDR3 DNA follows: TGTGCCAGCAGTGAAGGGTCTAGCGGTTGGGAGACCCAGTACTTC. Translated: CASSEGSSGWETQYF.